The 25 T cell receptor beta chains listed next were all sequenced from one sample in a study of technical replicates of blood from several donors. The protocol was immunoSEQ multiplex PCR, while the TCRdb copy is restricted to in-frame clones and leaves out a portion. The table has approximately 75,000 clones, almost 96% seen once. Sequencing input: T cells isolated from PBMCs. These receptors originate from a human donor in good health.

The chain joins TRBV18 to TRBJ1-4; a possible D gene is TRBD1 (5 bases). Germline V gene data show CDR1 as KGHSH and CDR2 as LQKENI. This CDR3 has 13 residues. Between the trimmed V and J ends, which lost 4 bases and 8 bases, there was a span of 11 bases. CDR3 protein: CASSQGTDEKLFF. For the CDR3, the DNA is TGTGCCAGCTCACAGGGGACTGACGAAAAACTGTTTTTT.

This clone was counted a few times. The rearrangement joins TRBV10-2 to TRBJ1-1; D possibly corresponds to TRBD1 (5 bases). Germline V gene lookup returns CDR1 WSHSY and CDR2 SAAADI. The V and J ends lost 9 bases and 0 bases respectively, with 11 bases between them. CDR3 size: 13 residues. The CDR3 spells CASTGNLNTEAFF. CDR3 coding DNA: TGCGCCAGTACAGGTAACCTGAACACTGAAGCTTTCTTT.

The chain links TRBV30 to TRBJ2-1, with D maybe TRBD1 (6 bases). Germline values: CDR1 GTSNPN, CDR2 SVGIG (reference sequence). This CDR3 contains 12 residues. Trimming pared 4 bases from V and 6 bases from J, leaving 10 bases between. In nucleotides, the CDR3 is TGTGCCTGGACCACAGGGAGCAATGAGCAGTTCTTC. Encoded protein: CAWTTGSNEQFF.

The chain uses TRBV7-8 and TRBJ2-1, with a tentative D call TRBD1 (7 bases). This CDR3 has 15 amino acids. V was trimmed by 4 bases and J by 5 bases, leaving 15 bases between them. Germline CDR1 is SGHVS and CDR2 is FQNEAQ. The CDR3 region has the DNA TGTGCCAGCAGCTACGCAGGGGGGTACCACAATGAGCAGTTCTTC. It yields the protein CASSYAGGYHNEQFF.

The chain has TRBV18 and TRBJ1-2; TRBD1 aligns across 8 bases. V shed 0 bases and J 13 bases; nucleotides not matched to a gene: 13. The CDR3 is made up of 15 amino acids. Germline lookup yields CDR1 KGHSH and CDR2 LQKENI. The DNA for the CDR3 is TGTGCCAGCTCACCACCCGGGGAACAGGGGGTAGGATCCACCTTC. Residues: CASSPPGEQGVGSTF. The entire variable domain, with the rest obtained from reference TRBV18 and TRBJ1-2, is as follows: NAGVMQNPRHLVRRRGQEARLRCSPMKGHSHVYWYRQLPEEGLKFMVYLQKENIIDESGMPKERFSAEFPKEGPSILRIQQVVRGDSAAYFCASSPPGEQGVGSTFGSGTRLTVV.

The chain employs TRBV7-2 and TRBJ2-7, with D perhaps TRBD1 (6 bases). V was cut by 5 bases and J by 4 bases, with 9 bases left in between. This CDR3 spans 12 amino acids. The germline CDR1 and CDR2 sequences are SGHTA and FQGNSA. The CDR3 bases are TGTGCCAGCAGCCCAGGGGAGTACGAGCAGTACTTC. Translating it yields CASSPGEYEQYF.

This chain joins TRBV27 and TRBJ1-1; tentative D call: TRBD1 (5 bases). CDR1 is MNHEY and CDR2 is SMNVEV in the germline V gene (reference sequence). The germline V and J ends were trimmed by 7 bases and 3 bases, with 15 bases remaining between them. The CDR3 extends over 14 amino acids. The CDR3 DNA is TGTGCCAGCACCCGGACATATCAGCACACTGAAGCTTTCTTT. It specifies CASTRTYQHTEAFF.

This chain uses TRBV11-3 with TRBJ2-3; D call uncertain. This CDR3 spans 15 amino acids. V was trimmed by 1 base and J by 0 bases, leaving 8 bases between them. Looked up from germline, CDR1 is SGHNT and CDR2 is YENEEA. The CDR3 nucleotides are TGTGCCAGCAGCTTAGGGGCAGCAAGCACAGATACGCAGTATTTT. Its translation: CASSLGAASTDTQYF.

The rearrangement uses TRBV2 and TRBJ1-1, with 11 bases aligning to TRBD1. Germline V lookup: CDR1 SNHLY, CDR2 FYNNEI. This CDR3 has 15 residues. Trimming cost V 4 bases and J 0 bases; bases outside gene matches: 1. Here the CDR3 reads CASSGTGGLNTEAFF. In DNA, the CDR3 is TGTGCCAGCAGTGGGACAGGGGGCTTGAACACTGAAGCTTTCTTT.

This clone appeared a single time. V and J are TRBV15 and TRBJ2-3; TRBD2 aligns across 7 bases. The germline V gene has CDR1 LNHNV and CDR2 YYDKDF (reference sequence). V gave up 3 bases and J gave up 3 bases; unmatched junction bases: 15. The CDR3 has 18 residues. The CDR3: CATSSPTGVGLGTDTQYF. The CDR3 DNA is TGTGCCACCAGCAGCCCCACGGGGGTAGGACTAGGGACAGATACGCAGTATTTT.

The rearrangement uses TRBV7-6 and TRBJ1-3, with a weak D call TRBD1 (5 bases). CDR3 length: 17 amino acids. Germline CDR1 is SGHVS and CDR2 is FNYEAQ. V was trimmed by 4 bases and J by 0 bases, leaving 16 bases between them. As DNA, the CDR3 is TGTGCCAGCAGCTCTGGGGGACTCCATTACTCTGGAAACACCATATATTTT. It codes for CASSSGGLHYSGNTIYF.

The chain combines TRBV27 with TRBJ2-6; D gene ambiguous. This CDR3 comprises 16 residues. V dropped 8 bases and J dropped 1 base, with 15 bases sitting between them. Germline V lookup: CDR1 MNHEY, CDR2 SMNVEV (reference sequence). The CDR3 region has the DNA TGTGCCAGCGGTGTTCTAGGTGGGTCTGGGGCCAACGTCCTGACTTTC. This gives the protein CASGVLGGSGANVLTF.

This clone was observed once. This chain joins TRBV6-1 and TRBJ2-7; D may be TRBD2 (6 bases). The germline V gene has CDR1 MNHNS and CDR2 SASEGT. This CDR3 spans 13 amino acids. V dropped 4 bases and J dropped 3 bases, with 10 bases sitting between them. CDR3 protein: CASSASSVYEQYF. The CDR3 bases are TGTGCCAGCAGTGCCTCTAGCGTCTACGAGCAGTACTTC.

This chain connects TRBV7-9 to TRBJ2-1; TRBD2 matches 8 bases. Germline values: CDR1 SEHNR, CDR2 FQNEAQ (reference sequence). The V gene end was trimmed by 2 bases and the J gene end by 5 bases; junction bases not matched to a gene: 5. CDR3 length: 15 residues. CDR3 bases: TGTGCCAGCAGCTTAATACTAGCGGTTAACAATGAGCAGTTCTTC. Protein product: CASSLILAVNNEQFF. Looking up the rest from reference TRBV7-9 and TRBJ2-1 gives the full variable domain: DTGVSQNPRHKITKRGQNVTFRCDPISEHNRLYWYRQTLGQGPEFLTYFQNEAQLEKSRLLSDRFSAERPKGSFSTLEIQRTEQGDSAMYLCASSLILAVNNEQFFGPGTRLTVL.

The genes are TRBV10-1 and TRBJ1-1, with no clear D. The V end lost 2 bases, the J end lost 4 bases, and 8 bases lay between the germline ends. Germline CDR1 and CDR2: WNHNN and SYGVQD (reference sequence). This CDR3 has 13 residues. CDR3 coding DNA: TGCGCCAGCAGTGAGACGGGTGGCACTGAAGCTTTCTTT. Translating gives CASSETGGTEAFF.

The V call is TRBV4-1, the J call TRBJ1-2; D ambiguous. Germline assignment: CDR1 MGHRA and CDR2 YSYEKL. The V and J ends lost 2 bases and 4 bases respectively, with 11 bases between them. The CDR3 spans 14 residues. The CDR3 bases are TGCGCCAGCAGCCAAACTGCTGCGGCCTATGGCTACACCTTC. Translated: CASSQTAAAYGYTF.

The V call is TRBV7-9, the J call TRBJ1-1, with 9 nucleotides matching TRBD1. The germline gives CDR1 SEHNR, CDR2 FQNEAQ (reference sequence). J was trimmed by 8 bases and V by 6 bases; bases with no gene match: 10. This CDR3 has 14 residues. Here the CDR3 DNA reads TGTGCCAGCAGGTCCCCCGTAGACAGGGGGGAAGCTTTCTTT. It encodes CASRSPVDRGEAFF. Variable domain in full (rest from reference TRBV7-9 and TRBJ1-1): DTGVSQNPRHKITKRGQNVTFRCDPISEHNRLYWYRQTLGQGPEFLTYFQNEAQLEKSRLLSDRFSAERPKGSFSTLEIQRTEQGDSAMYLCASRSPVDRGEAFFGQGTRLTVV.

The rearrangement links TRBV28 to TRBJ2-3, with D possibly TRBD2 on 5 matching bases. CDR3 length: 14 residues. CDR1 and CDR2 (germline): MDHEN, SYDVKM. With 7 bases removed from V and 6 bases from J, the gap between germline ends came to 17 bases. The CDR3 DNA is TGTGCCAGCACCACCGAAGTGAGGGCCGATACGCAGTATTTT. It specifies CASTTEVRADTQYF.

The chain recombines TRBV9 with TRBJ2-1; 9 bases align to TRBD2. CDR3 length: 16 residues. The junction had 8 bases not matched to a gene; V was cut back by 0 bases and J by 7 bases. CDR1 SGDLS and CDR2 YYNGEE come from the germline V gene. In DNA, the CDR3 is TGTGCCAGCAGCGTAGACCTAGCGGGAAACATTAATGAGCAGTTCTTC. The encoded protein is CASSVDLAGNINEQFF.

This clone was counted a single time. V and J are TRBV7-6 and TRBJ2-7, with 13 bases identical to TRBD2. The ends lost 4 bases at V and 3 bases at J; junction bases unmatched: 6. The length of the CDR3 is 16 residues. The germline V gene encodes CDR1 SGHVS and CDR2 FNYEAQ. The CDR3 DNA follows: TGTGCCAGCAGCTCCCCTACTAGCGGGAGGGGCTACGAGCAGTACTTC. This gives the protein CASSSPTSGRGYEQYF.

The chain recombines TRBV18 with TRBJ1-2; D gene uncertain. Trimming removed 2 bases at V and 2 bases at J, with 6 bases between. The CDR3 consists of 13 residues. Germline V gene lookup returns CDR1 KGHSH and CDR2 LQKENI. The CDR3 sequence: CASSPKENYGYTF. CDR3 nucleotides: TGTGCCAGCTCACCAAAGGAGAACTATGGCTACACCTTC.

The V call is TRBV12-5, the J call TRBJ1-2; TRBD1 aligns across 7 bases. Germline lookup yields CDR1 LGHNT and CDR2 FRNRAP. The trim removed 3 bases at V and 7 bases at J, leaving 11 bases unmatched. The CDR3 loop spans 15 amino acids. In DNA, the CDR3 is TGTGCTAGTGGTTTAGTATCGACAGGGTTAGGTGGCTACACCTTC. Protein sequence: CASGLVSTGLGGYTF. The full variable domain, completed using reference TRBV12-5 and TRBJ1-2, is DARVTQTPRHKVTEMGQEVTMRCQPILGHNTVFWYRQTMMQGLELLAYFRNRAPLDDSGMPKDRFSAEMPDATLATLKIQPSEPRDSAVYFCASGLVSTGLGGYTFGSGTRLTVV.

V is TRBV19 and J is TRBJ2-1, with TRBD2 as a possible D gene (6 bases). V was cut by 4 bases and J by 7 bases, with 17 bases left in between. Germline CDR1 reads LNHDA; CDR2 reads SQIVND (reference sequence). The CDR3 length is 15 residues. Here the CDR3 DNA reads TGTGCCAGTAGTAGCGGGGACGCGACGGGGAATGAGCAGTTCTTC. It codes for CASSSGDATGNEQFF.

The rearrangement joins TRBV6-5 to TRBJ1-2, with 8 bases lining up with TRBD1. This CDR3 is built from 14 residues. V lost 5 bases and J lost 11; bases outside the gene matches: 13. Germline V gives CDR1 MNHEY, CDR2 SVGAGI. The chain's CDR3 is CASSAGQGLEPYTF. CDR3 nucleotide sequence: TGTGCCAGCAGTGCAGGACAGGGACTGGAGCCGTACACCTTC.

Here the CDR3 reads CASSLLQNEQFF. The CDR3 bases are TGTGCCAGCAGCTTGTTGCAGAATGAGCAGTTCTTC. The V call is TRBV5-4, the J call TRBJ2-1; D call uncertain. Germline lookup yields CDR1 SGHNT and CDR2 YYREEE (reference sequence). The length of the CDR3 is 12 residues. Trimming took off 1 base at V and 7 bases at J, with 6 bases between the two ends.